The rows below give T cell receptor beta chains drawn from one sample of a study of blood T cell repertoires in COVID-19. Assay used: immunoSEQ multiplex PCR; TCRdb lists only in-frame clones, some missing. The sample has around 200,000 clones, roughly 80% seen once. The sequenced sample consisted of PBMCs or T cells enriched from blood (not recorded which). These receptor sequences come from a woman in her 30s who had recovered from COVID-19. The conserved cysteine and the conserved F or W are not part of the CDR3 here.

length,J,V,CDR3
13,TRBJ1-5,TRBV5-1,ASSWSGGWDQPQH
14,TRBJ1-2,TRBV7-2,ASSSKTLQGDGGYT
12,TRBJ2-5,TRBV6-5,ASTATGGGETQY
12,TRBJ2-7,TRBV7-3,ASSSSAGVGEQY
14,TRBJ2-1,TRBV9,ASSGGRGELAAEQF
12,TRBJ1-6,TRBV18,ASSPRQGDSPLH
13,TRBJ2-3,TRBV19,ASSRASIFEDTQY
11,TRBJ2-3,TRBV29-1,SARLAGGHTQY
13,TRBJ2-3,TRBV5-4,ASSQPGTGTDTQY
12,TRBJ1-1,TRBV7-8,ASSTDRGDTEAF
13,TRBJ1-4,TRBV5-1,ASSWGQGGREKLF
11,TRBJ1-2,TRBV12-3/TRBV12-4,ASSLTGNYGYT
13,TRBJ1-6,TRBV9,ASSGAGTGNSPLH
16,TRBJ2-2,TRBV28,ASSLTGTGGAGTGELF
16,TRBJ2-1,TRBV3-1/TRBV3-2,ASSQDSVAGGLVGEQF
13,TRBJ2-5,TRBV19,ASSPIQGGRETQY
15,TRBJ2-2,TRBV24-1,ATSDLGQAGHTGELF
14,TRBJ2-1,TRBV15,ATSRERESSYNEQF
13,TRBJ2-2,TRBV28,ASTLPSAGTGELF
12,TRBJ2-6,TRBV27,ASSPGAGANVLT
13,TRBJ2-5,TRBV7-3,ASSGGGYDQETQY
12,TRBJ2-7,TRBV6-1,ASSEAGLDYEQY
17,TRBJ2-7,TRBV5-6,ASSLRRLAGGLSFSEQY
14,TRBJ2-2,TRBV7-2,ASSLESGANTGELF
11,TRBJ1-3,TRBV6-6,ASDRGLGNTIY
11,TRBJ1-1,TRBV24-1,ATSSPGQGGAF
12,TRBJ2-3,TRBV4-1,ASSQGASTDTQY
13,TRBJ1-2,TRBV25-1,ASSEEGLLNYGYT
13,TRBJ1-2,TRBV27,ASSSFFEGAYGYT
13,TRBJ1-1,TRBV5-1,ASTPLAGGSTEAF
12,TRBJ2-2,TRBV6-5,ASSRQMYTGELF
13,TRBJ1-4,TRBV28,ASSLRFAGAEKLF
12,TRBJ2-4,TRBV5-1,ASSLGVAGNIQY
12,TRBJ1-1,TRBV5-1,ASSLGGSWTEAF
15,TRBJ1-3,TRBV5-1,ASSLRDFLNAGNTIY
10,TRBJ1-2,TRBV29-1,SVSGGLEGYT
15,TRBJ1-1,TRBV15,ATSRRALAHLNTEAF
10,TRBJ2-1,TRBV12-3/TRBV12-4,ASSLTGGEQF
13,TRBJ1-4,TRBV19,ASSSRGISNEKLF
17,TRBJ2-3,TRBV1,TSSQEKGTSGTDTDTQY
12,TRBJ2-1,TRBV7-8,ASSPKLTYNEQF
15,TRBJ1-5,TRBV10-3,AISPGDRGNSNQPQH
14,TRBJ2-7,TRBV10-3,AISEGGQGSSEEQY
12,TRBJ1-5,TRBV18,ASSIDRGNQPQH